The 32 T cell receptor beta chains reported below all come from one sample, sequenced in a study of beta chain features in type 1 diabetes. Reverse transcribing all isolated RNA meant expressed TCRB transcripts were sequenced. Measured with immunoSEQ multiplex PCR; TCRdb has only the in-frame clones, and not every one. The sample comprises under 400,000 clones, roughly a fifth of which are singletons, and approximately 0.043% rests with the top ten. Sequencing was performed on naive CD4+ T cells from blood. These receptors were collected from a woman between 18 and 29 years old in good health.

This clone has more than one count but fewer than ten. V and J are TRBV7-2 and TRBJ2-5; maybe TRBD1 (5 bases). The germline V gene encodes CDR1 SGHTA and CDR2 FQGNSA. Trimming removed 5 bases at V and 5 bases at J, with 12 bases between. The CDR3 is 13 amino acids. The CDR3 DNA reads TGTGCCAGCAGCCCCAGGGTCGGGGAGACCCAGTACTTC. It specifies CASSPRVGETQYF.

J is TRBJ2-1 and V is TRBV6-5; 10 positions match TRBD2. The ends lost 6 bases at V and 8 bases at J; junction bases unmatched: 7. Germline-derived CDR1 and CDR2 are MNHEY and SVGAGI. The CDR3 sequence is 14 residues long. The CDR3 DNA reads as TGTGCCAGCAGCAGTAGCGGGAGGAGCGATGAGCAGTTCTTC. Protein sequence: CASSSSGRSDEQFF.

The chain carries TRBV29-1 and TRBJ2-5; weak D call: TRBD2 (6 bases). Trimming shortened V by 6 bases and J by 5 bases, and 16 bases separated the two germline ends. Germline V gives CDR1 SQVTM, CDR2 ANQGSEA. This CDR3 is 13 amino acids long. The chain's CDR3 is CSVAGTYQETQYF. CDR3 DNA: TGCAGCGTGGCCGGGACTTATCAGGAGACCCAGTACTTC.

This chain connects TRBV13 to TRBJ2-7, with D possibly being TRBD1 (6 bases). CDR1 and CDR2 from the germline V gene are PRHDT and FYEKMQ (reference sequence). CDR3 size: 13 residues. V gave up 4 bases and J gave up 1 base, with 8 bases separating them. Written as DNA, the CDR3 is TGTGCCAGCAGCTCGGACAGTTCCTACGAGCAGTACTTC. This sequence encodes CASSSDSSYEQYF.

This clone was counted a few times. This chain joins TRBV28 and TRBJ1-2; a possible D gene is TRBD1 (5 bases). The CDR3 is 12 amino acids. V lost 5 bases, J lost 3 bases, and 7 bases lay in between. Germline CDR1 MDHEN, CDR2 SYDVKM. CDR3 region: CASSQGHYGYTF. CDR3 sequence (DNA): TGTGCCAGCAGTCAGGGCCACTATGGCTACACCTTC.

CDR3 sequence reads: CACAPTGLPGYTF. CDR3 DNA: TGTGCCTGCGCTCCGACAGGTTTACCTGGCTACACCTTC. The chain links TRBV30 to TRBJ1-2, with D possibly being TRBD1 (6 bases). Germline assignment: CDR1 GTSNPN and CDR2 SVGIG (reference sequence). The CDR3 totals 13 residues. V lost 6 bases and J 7 bases, leaving 18 bases between the germline ends. Using reference TRBV30 and TRBJ1-2 for the parts outside the CDR3, the full variable domain is SQTIHQWPATLVQPVGSPLSLECTVEGTSNPNLYWYRQAAGRGLQLLFYSVGIGQISSEVPQNLSASRPQDRQFILSSKKLLLSDSGFYLCACAPTGLPGYTFGSGTRLTVV.

Here the CDR3 DNA reads TGTGCCAGCAGACGGGACAGCACTGAAGCTTTCTTT. This translates into CASRRDSTEAFF. The J gene is TRBJ1-1, the V gene TRBV5-4; TRBD1 agrees at 7 bases. The CDR3 has 12 amino acids. V gave up 5 bases and J gave up 4 bases; unmatched junction bases: 2. The germline V gene has CDR1 SGHNT and CDR2 YYREEE (reference sequence).

This clone was detected a few times. The V and J genes are TRBV4-1 and TRBJ2-2, with 9 nucleotides matching TRBD2. Trimming took 0 bases from V and 6 from J; bases not matched to a gene: 5. There are 16 residues in the CDR3. Germline CDR1 MGHRA, CDR2 YSYEKL. The CDR3 sequence is CASSQDYGGGAGELFF. DNA of the CDR3: TGCGCCAGCAGCCAAGATTACGGCGGGGGGGCCGGGGAGCTGTTTTTT.

The table lists this clone with a few counts. V usage is TRBV19 and J usage is TRBJ2-5, with TRBD2 matching 8 bases. Germline V CDR1 and CDR2: LNHDA, SQIVND (reference sequence). V lost 3 bases to trimming and J lost 4 bases; unmatched junction nucleotides: 10. The CDR3 loop spans 16 amino acids. Written as DNA, the CDR3 is TGTGCCAGTAGTATGGGACTAAGCGGGAGAAGAGAGACCCAGTACTTC. Its translation: CASSMGLSGRRETQYF. Supplemented by reference TRBV19 and TRBJ2-5, the full variable domain reads DGGITQSPKYLFRKEGQNVTLSCEQNLNHDAMYWYRQDPGQGLRLIYYSQIVNDFQKGDIAEGYSVSREKKESFPLTVTSAQKNPTAFYLCASSMGLSGRRETQYFGPGTRLLVL.

This clone occurred a few times. DNA of the CDR3: TGTGCCAGCTCACCACCGATTTATCAGGACAGGGACTACAATGAGCAGTTCTTC. Translation gives CASSPPIYQDRDYNEQFF. The V gene is TRBV18, the J gene TRBJ2-1; TRBD1 aligns across 8 bases. CDR1 and CDR2 from the germline V gene are KGHSH and LQKENI. With V trimmed by 0 bases and J by 3 bases, 10 bases remained unmatched. The CDR3 extends over 18 amino acids.

The chain has TRBV11-3 and TRBJ2-7, with TRBD1 matching over 9 bases. Losses at the gene ends were 6 bases for V and 4 bases for J; bases not matched to a gene: 10. From germline, CDR1 is SGHNT and CDR2 YENEEA. The CDR3 consists of 15 residues. CDR3 sequence reads: CASRPIRDRAYEQYF. The CDR3 DNA reads as TGTGCCAGCAGACCAATCCGGGACAGGGCTTACGAGCAGTACTTC.

V usage is TRBV18 and J usage is TRBJ1-1; TRBD1 agrees at 7 bases. Germline CDR1 KGHSH, CDR2 LQKENI. CDR3 length: 12 amino acids. J was trimmed by 7 bases and V by 5 bases; bases with no gene match: 4. CDR3 in amino acids: CASSFDRDEAFF. The CDR3 DNA reads as TGTGCCAGCTCATTTGACAGGGATGAAGCTTTCTTT.

The chain links TRBV7-6 to TRBJ1-2; 7 nucleotides agree with TRBD1. The CDR3 length is 13 residues. Germline trimming cut 5 bases from V and 3 bases from J; bases unmatched to any gene: 3. CDR1 is SGHVS and CDR2 is FNYEAQ in the germline V gene. The CDR3 protein is CASSPRGDYGYTF. DNA of the CDR3: TGTGCCAGCAGCCCCAGGGGGGACTATGGCTACACCTTC.

This chain connects TRBV6-5 to TRBJ1-2; 10 bases match TRBD1. The germline V gene has CDR1 MNHEY and CDR2 SVGAGI. The CDR3 consists of 13 residues. Trimming took 5 bases from V and 8 from J; bases not matched to a gene: 5. The CDR3: CASSPGQGVGYTF. CDR3 in DNA: TGTGCCAGCAGTCCCGGACAGGGGGTAGGCTACACCTTC.

The chain is built from TRBV19 and TRBJ1-2; 7 nucleotides agree with TRBD1. Germline CDR1 is LNHDA and CDR2 is SQIVND (reference sequence). This CDR3 has 14 residues. After removal of 7 bases from V and 4 bases from J, the junction contained 9 bases not matched to a gene. DNA for the CDR3: TGTGCCAGTAAACCGGACAGGAGGGGCTATGGCTACACCTTC. It yields the protein CASKPDRRGYGYTF.

This clone was seen only a few times. The CDR3 reads CAWRGTSGVPYEQYF. In DNA form, the CDR3 reads TGTGCCTGGAGGGGGACTAGCGGGGTACCTTACGAGCAGTACTTC. The V call is TRBV30, the J call TRBJ2-7; TRBD2 matches at 13 bases. Trimming at V came to 3 bases and at J to 4 bases, leaving 6 bases not matched to a gene. The CDR3 consists of 15 residues. From germline, CDR1 is GTSNPN and CDR2 SVGIG (reference sequence).

This sequence joins TRBV2 and TRBJ1-2; D remains ambiguous. The CDR3 loop spans 13 amino acids. V was clipped by 3 bases and J by 1 base, with 6 bases between them. CDR1 is SNHLY and CDR2 is FYNNEI in the germline V gene. DNA for the CDR3: TGTGCCAGCAGTGACACCAGTAACTATGGCTACACCTTC. This encodes CASSDTSNYGYTF. The whole variable domain, filled in from reference TRBV2 and TRBJ1-2, reads EPEVTQTPSHQVTQMGQEVILRCVPISNHLYFYWYRQILGQKVEFLVSFYNNEISEKSEIFDDQFSVERPDGSNFTLKIRSTKLEDSAMYFCASSDTSNYGYTFGSGTRLTVV.

This clone was seen a handful of times. The chain carries TRBV6-1 and TRBJ1-2; D call uncertain. CDR1 and CDR2 from the germline V gene are MNHNS and SASEGT. Trimming took 5 bases from V and 4 from J, leaving 17 bases between them. This CDR3 spans 15 amino acids. CDR3 loop: CASSLAWGGSYGYTF. The CDR3, as DNA: TGTGCCAGCAGTCTCGCCTGGGGAGGTTCCTATGGCTACACCTTC.

This clone was counted between two and nine times. This chain links TRBV7-2 with TRBJ2-4, with a possible D match to TRBD1 (5 bases). The V and J ends lost 1 base and 1 base respectively, with 8 bases between them. The germline CDR1 and CDR2 sequences are SGHTA and FQGNSA. The CDR3 has 15 residues. This CDR3 reads CASSLEGAAKNIQYF. In DNA, the CDR3 is TGTGCCAGCAGCTTAGAAGGGGCTGCCAAAAACATTCAGTACTTC.

This clone occurred a few times. The chain is built from TRBV29-1 and TRBJ1-5, with 7 bases lining up with TRBD1. The CDR3 consists of 15 residues. J was trimmed by 6 bases and V by 5 bases; bases with no gene match: 13. The germline V gene has CDR1 SQVTM and CDR2 ANQGSEA. DNA for the CDR3: TGCAGCGTTCCCCCTGACAGGGCAACCTCTCAGCCCCAGCATTTT. Protein product: CSVPPDRATSQPQHF.

Comment on this clone: The sample contains more than one DNA sequence encoding this CDR3. The J gene is TRBJ2-5, the V gene TRBV2, with a weak D call TRBD2 (6 bases). The CDR3 totals 14 residues. V shed 4 bases and J shed 2 bases, with 11 bases lying between them. Per germline, CDR1 SNHLY and CDR2 FYNNEI. The CDR3: CASSGGTGQETQYF. In DNA, the CDR3 is TGTGCCAGCAGTGGCGGGACGGGGCAAGAGACCCAGTACTTC.

The chain combines TRBV7-9 with TRBJ1-2, with D hard to call. CDR3 length: 14 residues. Germline CDR1 is SEHNR and CDR2 is FQNEAQ (reference sequence). Between the trimmed V and J ends, which lost 4 bases and 7 bases, there was a span of 16 bases. The CDR3: CASSYPGRNSGYTF. Written as DNA, the CDR3 is TGTGCCAGCAGCTACCCGGGAAGGAATAGTGGCTACACCTTC.

This chain joins TRBV6-6 and TRBJ2-7, with a possible D match to TRBD1 (6 bases). This CDR3 comprises 13 residues. V shed 6 bases and J shed 2 bases, with 11 bases lying between them. Germline CDR1 and CDR2: MNHNY and SVGAGI (reference sequence). This CDR3 reads CASRPGQPYEQYF. Written as DNA, the CDR3 is TGTGCCAGCAGACCAGGACAGCCCTACGAGCAGTACTTC.

This clone appeared a few times. The chain couples TRBV7-8 to TRBJ1-3; 9 positions match TRBD1. Trimming took 3 bases from V and 0 from J; bases not matched to a gene: 6. Per the germline V gene, CDR1 is SGHVS and CDR2 is FQNEAQ. The CDR3 contains 17 residues. The CDR3 region is CASSFQTGGSSGNTIYF. In nucleotides, the CDR3 is TGTGCCAGCAGCTTCCAGACAGGGGGAAGCTCTGGAAACACCATATATTTT.

The rearrangement uses TRBV10-3 and TRBJ2-5; no clear D gene. Trimming cost V 4 bases and J 5 bases, with 8 bases left between them. The germline gives CDR1 ENHRY, CDR2 SYGVKD. The CDR3 loop spans 12 amino acids. The DNA for the CDR3 is TGTGCCATCAGTGGTCCCTTGGAGACCCAGTACTTC. The encoded protein is CAISGPLETQYF.

The genes are TRBV30 and TRBJ2-2, with 12 positions matching TRBD2. The V segment lost 3 bases and the J segment 6 bases; nucleotides outside the gene matches: 8. Germline CDR1 reads GTSNPN; CDR2 reads SVGIG (reference sequence). CDR3 length: 16 amino acids. CDR3 loop: CAWSRMGLAGPGELFF. The CDR3 DNA reads as TGTGCCTGGAGCCGAATGGGACTAGCGGGTCCCGGGGAGCTGTTTTTT. Variable domain in full (rest from reference TRBV30 and TRBJ2-2): SQTIHQWPATLVQPVGSPLSLECTVEGTSNPNLYWYRQAAGRGLQLLFYSVGIGQISSEVPQNLSASRPQDRQFILSSKKLLLSDSGFYLCAWSRMGLAGPGELFFGEGSRLTVL.

The chain combines TRBV5-6 with TRBJ1-1, with a tentative D call TRBD1 (5 bases). The CDR3 is 16 residues long. Germline V gene sequence: CDR1 SGHDT, CDR2 YYEEEE. V lost 4 bases and J lost 0, with 16 bases in between. The CDR3 region has the DNA TGTGCCAGCAGCCAGGGATTTTGGTACATGAACACTGAAGCTTTCTTT. Translation gives CASSQGFWYMNTEAFF.

The gene calls are TRBV5-1 and TRBJ2-2; TRBD2 matches 11 bases. V trimming: 3 bases; J trimming: 5 bases; junction bases outside the gene matches: 3. The germline gives CDR1 SGHRS, CDR2 YFSETQ. There are 15 residues in the CDR3. CDR3 sequence (DNA): TGCGCCAGCAGCTGGGGACTAGCGGAAACCGGGGAGCTGTTTTTT. This translates into CASSWGLAETGELFF.

This clone appeared a few times. The V call is TRBV30, the J call TRBJ1-2; perhaps TRBD1 as D (6 bases). The V gene lost 7 bases and the J gene lost 4 bases, with 10 bases spanning the gap. The CDR3 sequence is 11 residues long. The germline gives CDR1 GTSNPN, CDR2 SVGIG (reference sequence). CDR3 nucleotides: TGTGCCTCCGGGACACGCTATGGCTACACCTTC. Its translation is CASGTRYGYTF.

The chain employs TRBV6-1 and TRBJ1-1; 7 bases are a match to TRBD1. CDR3 length: 14 amino acids. Looked up from germline, CDR1 is MNHNS and CDR2 is SASEGT. After removal of 6 bases from V and 3 bases from J, the junction contained 7 bases not matched to a gene. CDR3 nucleotide sequence: TGTGCCAGCAGCCTAACAGGGGCGGACACTGAAGCTTTCTTT. Translation: CASSLTGADTEAFF.

Only a few counts were recorded for this clone. The chain carries TRBV2 and TRBJ1-1; D not resolved. Trimming cost V 2 bases and J 10 bases, with 11 bases left between them. The CDR3 extends over 12 amino acids. The germline CDR1 and CDR2 sequences are SNHLY and FYNNEI. DNA of the CDR3: TGTGCCAGCAGTGAAAGTCAGGTTCCAGCTTTCTTT. Translation gives CASSESQVPAFF.

This chain connects TRBV18 to TRBJ1-1; no clear D. CDR1 and CDR2 from the germline V gene are KGHSH and LQKENI. The CDR3 is 14 residues long. V was trimmed by 2 bases and J by 0 bases, leaving 7 bases between them. CDR3 sequence (DNA): TGTGCCAGCTCACCAGGCAGTTTGAACACTGAAGCTTTCTTT. As protein: CASSPGSLNTEAFF.